Below, 14 T cell receptor beta chains from the same sample are listed, as sequenced in a study of OX40 agonist ivuxolimab in advanced cancers. Sequencing used immunoSEQ multiplex PCR; TCRdb keeps in-frame clones, though not all of them. The sample has roughly 96,000 clones, roughly four fifths seen once. Sequences were derived from CD4+ or CD8+ T cells sorted from blood, sampled in a trial of the OX40 agonist ivuxolimab. All receptors come from an adult with an advanced solid tumor such as melanoma, head and neck, liver or kidney cancer.

The genes are TRBV4-1 and TRBJ2-2, with 7 bases aligning to TRBD1. The germline V gene has CDR1 MGHRA and CDR2 YSYEKL. The CDR3 spans 16 residues. The V and J ends lost 3 bases and 6 bases, in that order; junction bases with no gene match: 10. The CDR3 nucleotides are TGCGCCAGCAGCCAGCTTGGCTTTCAGGGGGCCGGGGAGCTGTTTTTT. This translates into CASSQLGFQGAGELFF.

The chain uses TRBV20-1 and TRBJ2-5; unclear D gene. With the DNA end fitting TRBJ2-7 better, the J assignment may be wrong. The CDR3 loop spans 11 amino acids. The V gene's germline CDR1 is DFQATT and CDR2 SNEGSKA (reference sequence). The CDR3 DNA is TGCAGTGCTAGAGGGAAGGACGAGCAGTACTTC. This encodes CSARGKDEQYF.

The chain combines TRBV19 with TRBJ2-1, with TRBD1 identical over 8 bases. Trimming removed 1 base from V and 4 bases from J; junction bases left unmatched: 6. Germline-derived CDR1 and CDR2 are LNHDA and SQIVND (reference sequence). The CDR3 sequence is 16 residues long. The chain's CDR3 is CASSIGRDRQYNEQFF. The CDR3 coding sequence is TGTGCCAGTAGTATAGGCCGGGACAGGCAATACAATGAGCAGTTCTTC.

The J gene is TRBJ2-7, the V gene TRBV4-1, with D maybe TRBD2 (5 bases). The CDR3 is made up of 15 amino acids. CDR1 is MGHRA and CDR2 is YSYEKL in the germline V gene. Deletions cut 3 bases from V and 0 bases from J, with 12 bases between. The DNA of the CDR3 is TGCGCCAGCAGCCAGCTAGCTTCGAGCTCCTACGAGCAGTACTTC. Protein: CASSQLASSSYEQYF.

V gene TRBV25-1 combines with J gene TRBJ1-1; D is uncertain. The germline gives CDR1 MGHDK, CDR2 SYGVNS. V was clipped by 2 bases and J by 6 bases, with 13 bases between them. CDR3 length: 14 residues. The CDR3 DNA reads as TGTGCCAGCAGTGAACGACGGGTAGGAGCTGAAGCTTTCTTT. Translated, it gives CASSERRVGAEAFF.

The V gene is TRBV4-2, the J gene TRBJ1-2; D gene ambiguous. CDR1 and CDR2 from the germline V gene are LGHNA and YNFKEQ. CDR3 length equals 15 residues. V was clipped by 4 bases and J by 2 bases, with 14 bases between them. This CDR3 reads CASSRPGQDNYGYTF. DNA for the CDR3: TGTGCCAGCAGCCGACCCGGGCAGGACAACTATGGCTACACCTTC.

DNA for the CDR3: TGCGCCAGCAGCTTCGGGGTTGTGAACACTGAAGCTTTCTTT. As protein: CASSFGVVNTEAFF. The genes are TRBV5-1 and TRBJ1-1; unclear D gene. Germline-derived CDR1 and CDR2 are SGHRS and YFSETQ. The CDR3 spans 14 residues. Trimming removed 2 bases from V and 0 bases from J, with 8 bases in between.

The J gene is TRBJ1-1, the V gene TRBV4-3; possibly TRBD1 for D (5 bases). Per germline, CDR1 LGHNA and CDR2 YSLEER. The CDR3 sequence is 16 residues long. The V end was cut by 4 bases, the J end by 0 bases, with 15 bases between. The CDR3 region is CASSPAVSGVNTEAFF. DNA for the CDR3: TGCGCCAGCAGCCCCGCCGTCTCGGGGGTGAACACTGAAGCTTTCTTT.

The chain uses TRBV4-1 and TRBJ2-2; 7 bases line up with TRBD1. The germline V gene has CDR1 MGHRA and CDR2 YSYEKL. Trimming cost V 1 base and J 1 base; bases outside gene matches: 12. The CDR3 consists of 19 residues. The DNA of the CDR3 is TGCGCCAGCAGCCAAGGGGTGACAGGGAATACACTGAACACCGGGGAGCTGTTTTTT. Protein: CASSQGVTGNTLNTGELFF.

The chain joins TRBV4-1 to TRBJ1-4, with TRBD1 as a possible D gene (6 bases). The germline V gene has CDR1 MGHRA and CDR2 YSYEKL. The V end was cut by 0 bases, the J end by 8 bases, with 10 bases between. The CDR3 loop spans 14 amino acids. The CDR3: CASSQEGHREKLFF. The CDR3 DNA sequence: TGCGCCAGCAGCCAAGAGGGACACCGCGAAAAACTGTTTTTT.

The chain has TRBV12-5 and TRBJ2-7; D uncertain. Germline-derived CDR1 and CDR2 are LGHNT and FRNRAP. The CDR3 length is 12 residues. Trimming left V 3 bases short and J 0 bases short, with 3 bases between. In DNA form, the CDR3 reads TGTGCTAGTGGTTTCCTCTCCTACGAGCAGTACTTC. This codes for CASGFLSYEQYF.

J is TRBJ2-2 and V is TRBV7-2, with 8 nucleotides matching TRBD1. This CDR3 has 16 residues. V lost 0 bases, J lost 5 bases, and 5 bases stayed unmatched. Germline lookup yields CDR1 SGHTA and CDR2 FQGNSA. The CDR3, as DNA: TGTGCCAGCAGCTTAGCGCCAGGGGGCAAAACCGGGGAGCTGTTTTTT. Encoded protein: CASSLAPGGKTGELFF.

The chain employs TRBV6-6 and TRBJ1-4; the match to TRBD1 covers 8 bases. This CDR3 is 14 amino acids long. V dropped 5 bases and J dropped 5; count of bases not matched to a gene: 4. From germline, CDR1 is MNHNY and CDR2 SVGAGI (reference sequence). CDR3 loop: CASSDRQGNEKLFF. The CDR3 DNA sequence: TGTGCCAGCAGTGATCGACAGGGGAATGAAAAACTGTTTTTT.

This clone appeared a few times. V usage is TRBV5-6 and J usage is TRBJ2-7; 8 bases line up with TRBD2. The CDR3 consists of 16 residues. Trimming at V came to 4 bases and at J to 1 base, leaving 10 bases not matched to a gene. CDR1 is SGHDT, CDR2 YYEEEE, per germline. The CDR3 region has the DNA TGTGCCAGCAGCCCTTGGGGGGCGGGGGGTTCCTACGAGCAGTACTTC. It specifies CASSPWGAGGSYEQYF.